This entry is about one T cell receptor (beta chain). V was pared by 4 bases and J by 0 bases, with 9 bases between. The CDR3 has 14 amino acids. Germline V CDR1 and CDR2: MGHRA, YSYEKL. This sample was taken from a study of blood T cell repertoires in COVID-19. The assay was immunoSEQ multiplex PCR, and TCRdb's table has in-frame clones only and misses some. This sample has about 11,000 clones; 87% occur once, and the top ten carry more than 25%. This chain uses TRBV4-1 with TRBJ1-1; D call uncertain. The receptor comes from a man younger than 40 with active or convalescent COVID-19. The source material was peripheral blood. The CDR3 DNA reads as TGCGCCAGCAGCCGCGTACAGATGAACACTGAAGCTTTCTTT. Protein: CASSRVQMNTEAFF.